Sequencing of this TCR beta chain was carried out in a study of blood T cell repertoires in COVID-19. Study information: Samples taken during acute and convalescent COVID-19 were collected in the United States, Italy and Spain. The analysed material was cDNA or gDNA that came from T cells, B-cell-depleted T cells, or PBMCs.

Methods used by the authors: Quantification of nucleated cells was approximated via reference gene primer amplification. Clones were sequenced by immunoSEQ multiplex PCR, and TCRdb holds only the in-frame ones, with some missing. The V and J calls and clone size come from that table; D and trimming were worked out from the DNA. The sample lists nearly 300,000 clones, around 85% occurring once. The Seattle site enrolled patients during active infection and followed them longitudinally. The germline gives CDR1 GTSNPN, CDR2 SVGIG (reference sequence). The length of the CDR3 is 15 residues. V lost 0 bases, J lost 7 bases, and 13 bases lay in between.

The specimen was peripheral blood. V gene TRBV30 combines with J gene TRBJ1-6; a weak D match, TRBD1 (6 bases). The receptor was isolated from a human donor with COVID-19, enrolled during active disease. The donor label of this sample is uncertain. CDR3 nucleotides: TGTGCCTGGAGTGTACAGGGTGCTGGAAATTCACCCCTCCACTTT. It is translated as CAWSVQGAGNSPLHF.